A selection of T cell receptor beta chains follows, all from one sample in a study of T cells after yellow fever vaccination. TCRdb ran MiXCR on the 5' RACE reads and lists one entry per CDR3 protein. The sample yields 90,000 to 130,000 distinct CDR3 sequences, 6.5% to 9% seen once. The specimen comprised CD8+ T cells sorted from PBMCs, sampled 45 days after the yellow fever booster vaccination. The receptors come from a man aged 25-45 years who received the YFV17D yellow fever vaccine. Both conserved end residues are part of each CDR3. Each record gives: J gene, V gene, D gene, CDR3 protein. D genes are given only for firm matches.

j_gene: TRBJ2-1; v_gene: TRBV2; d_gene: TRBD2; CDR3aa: CASIRSGLAVPDEQFF
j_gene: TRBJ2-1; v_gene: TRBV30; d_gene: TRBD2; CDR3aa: CAWQTSGLYNEQFF
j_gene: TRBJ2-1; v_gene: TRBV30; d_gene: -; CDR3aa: CAWKGSSSYNEQFF
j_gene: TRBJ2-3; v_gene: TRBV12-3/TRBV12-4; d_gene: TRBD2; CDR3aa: CASSLGTGGADTQYF
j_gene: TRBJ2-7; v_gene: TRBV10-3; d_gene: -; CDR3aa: CAISEPSHYEQYF
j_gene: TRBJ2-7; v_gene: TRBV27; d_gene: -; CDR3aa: CASSSGGNEQYF
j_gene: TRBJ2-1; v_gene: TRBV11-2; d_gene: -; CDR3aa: CASSLSRDPYYNEQFF
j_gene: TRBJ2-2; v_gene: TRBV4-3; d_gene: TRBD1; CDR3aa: CASSLRTGGGELFF
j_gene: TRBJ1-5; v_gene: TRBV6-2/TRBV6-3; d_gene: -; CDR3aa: CASSTQGINQPQHF
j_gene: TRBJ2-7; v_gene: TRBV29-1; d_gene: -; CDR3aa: CSVAEGHTYEQYF
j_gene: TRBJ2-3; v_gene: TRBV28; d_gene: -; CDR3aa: CASSFRASSRDTQYF
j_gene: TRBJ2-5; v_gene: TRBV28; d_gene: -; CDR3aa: CASSLDGEETQYF
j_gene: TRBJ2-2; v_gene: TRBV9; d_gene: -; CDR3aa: CASTRHTGELFF
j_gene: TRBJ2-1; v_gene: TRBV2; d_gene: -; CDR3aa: CASSQGYYNEQFF
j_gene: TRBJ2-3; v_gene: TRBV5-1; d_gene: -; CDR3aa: CASSLMELISDTQYF
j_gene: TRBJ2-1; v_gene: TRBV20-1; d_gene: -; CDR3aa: CSARVALSSYNEQFF
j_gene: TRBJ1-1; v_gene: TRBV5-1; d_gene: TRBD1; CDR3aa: CASSQIRDRGNTEAFF
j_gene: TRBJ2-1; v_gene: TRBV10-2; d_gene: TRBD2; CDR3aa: CASSGLAGGQNEQFF
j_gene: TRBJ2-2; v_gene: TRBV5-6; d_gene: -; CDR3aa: CASSLGAGELFF
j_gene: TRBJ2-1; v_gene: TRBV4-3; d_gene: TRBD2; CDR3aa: CASSQDPSGITAGRNEQFF
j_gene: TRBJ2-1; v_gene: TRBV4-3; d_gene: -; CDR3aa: CASSPKVWESSYNEQFF
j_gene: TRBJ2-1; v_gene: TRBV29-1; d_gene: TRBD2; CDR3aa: CSVEALLATLNEQFF